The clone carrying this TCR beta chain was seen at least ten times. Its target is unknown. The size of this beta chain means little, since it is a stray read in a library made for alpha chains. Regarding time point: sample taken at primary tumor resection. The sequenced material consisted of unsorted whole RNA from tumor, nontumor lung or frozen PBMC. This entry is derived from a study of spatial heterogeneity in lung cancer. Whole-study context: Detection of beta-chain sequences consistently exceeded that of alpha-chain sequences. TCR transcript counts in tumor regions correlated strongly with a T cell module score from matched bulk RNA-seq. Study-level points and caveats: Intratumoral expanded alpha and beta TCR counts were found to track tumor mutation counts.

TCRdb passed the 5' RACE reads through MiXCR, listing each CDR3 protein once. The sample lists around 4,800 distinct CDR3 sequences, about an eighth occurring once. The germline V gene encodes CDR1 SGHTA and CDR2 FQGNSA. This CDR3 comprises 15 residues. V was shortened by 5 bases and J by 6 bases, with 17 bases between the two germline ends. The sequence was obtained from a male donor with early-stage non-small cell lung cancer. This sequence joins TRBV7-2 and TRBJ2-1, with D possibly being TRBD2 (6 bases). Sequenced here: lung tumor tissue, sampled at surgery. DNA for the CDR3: TGTGCCAGCAGCACTCGGCGGGACGGTACCAATGAGCAGTTCTTC. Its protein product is CASSTRRDGTNEQFF.